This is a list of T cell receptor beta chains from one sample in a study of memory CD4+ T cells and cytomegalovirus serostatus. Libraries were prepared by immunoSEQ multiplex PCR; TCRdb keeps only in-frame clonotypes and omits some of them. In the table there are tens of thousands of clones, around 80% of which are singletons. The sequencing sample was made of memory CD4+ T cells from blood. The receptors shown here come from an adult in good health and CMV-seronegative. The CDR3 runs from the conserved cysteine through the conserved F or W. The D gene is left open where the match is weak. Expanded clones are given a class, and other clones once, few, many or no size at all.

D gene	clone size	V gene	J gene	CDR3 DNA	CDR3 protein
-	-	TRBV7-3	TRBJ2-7	TGTGCCAGCAGCCGAGCTGGGGGGCGCGAGAAGGGGGACGAGCAGTACTTC	CASSRAGGREKGDEQYF
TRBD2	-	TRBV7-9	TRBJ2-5	TGTGCCAGCAGCGTGAGACTAGCGGGACGGGCGAGGGAGACCCAGTACTTC	CASSVRLAGRARETQYF
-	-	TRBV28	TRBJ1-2	TGTGCCAGCACAGAGAACTATGGCTACACCTTC	CASTENYGYTF
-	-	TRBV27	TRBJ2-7	TGTGCCAGCAGTTTATCGGGGTTTACCTACGAGCAGTACTTC	CASSLSGFTYEQYF
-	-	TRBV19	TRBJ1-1	TGTGCCAGTAGGTACAGGGATTCGAACACTGAAGCTTTCTTT	CASRYRDSNTEAFF
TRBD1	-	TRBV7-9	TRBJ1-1	TGTGCCAGCAGGACAGGGGTGTCCGACACTGAAGCTTTCTTT	CASRTGVSDTEAFF
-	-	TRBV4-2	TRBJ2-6	TGTGCCAGCAGCCAAGTGAGCCCTGGGGCCAACGTCCTGACTTTC	CASSQVSPGANVLTF
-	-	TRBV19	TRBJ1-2	TGTGCCAGTAGTATGGGGGCGGGAGGCTACACCTTC	CASSMGAGGYTF
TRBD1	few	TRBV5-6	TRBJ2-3	TGTGCCAGCAGCTTCTGGGACAGGGGGCAAGATACGCAGTATTTT	CASSFWDRGQDTQYF
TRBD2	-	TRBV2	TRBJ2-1	TGTGCCAGCAGTCAGAGCGGGACTAGTCTCTATGAGCAGTTCTTC	CASSQSGTSLYEQFF
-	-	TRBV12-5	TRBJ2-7	TGTGCTAGTGGTTCTTTCGGGTTTAGGGACGGAGCCTACGAGCAGTACTTC	CASGSFGFRDGAYEQYF
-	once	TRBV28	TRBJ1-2	TGTGCCAGCAGTTCCCCAGCACAGACTAACTATGGCTACACCTTC	CASSSPAQTNYGYTF
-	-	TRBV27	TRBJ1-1	TGTGCCAGCAGCTCTACTATGAACACTGAAGCTTTCTTT	CASSSTMNTEAFF
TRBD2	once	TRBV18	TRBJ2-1	TGTGCCAGCTCACCACCGGTAGCGGGCTCCTACAATGAGCAGTTCTTC	CASSPPVAGSYNEQFF
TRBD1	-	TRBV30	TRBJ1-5	TGTGCCTGGGAGGGGGCCCTGAATCAGCCCCAGCATTTT	CAWEGALNQPQHF
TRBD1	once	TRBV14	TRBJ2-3	TGTGCCAGCAGCCACCTTCCGGGACAGGGTCTTGATACGCAGTATTTT	CASSHLPGQGLDTQYF
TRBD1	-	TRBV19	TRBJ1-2	TGTGCCAGTCGAGGGACAGGGGAAAGGGGCTACACCTTC	CASRGTGERGYTF
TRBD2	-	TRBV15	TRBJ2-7	TGTGCCACCAGCAGAGAGCCCACGACTAGCGGGTGGGAGCAGTACTTC	CATSREPTTSGWEQYF
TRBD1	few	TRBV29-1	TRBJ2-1	TGCAGCGTTGAACCGGACAGGGGGAATGAGCAGTTCTTC	CSVEPDRGNEQFF
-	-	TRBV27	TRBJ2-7	TGTGCCAGCAGTTCGACTATAGCCTACGAGCAGTACTTC	CASSSTIAYEQYF
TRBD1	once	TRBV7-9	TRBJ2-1	TGTGCCAGCAGCCGGACAGGGATTGAGCAGTTCTTC	CASSRTGIEQFF
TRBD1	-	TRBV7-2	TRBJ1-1	TGTGCCAGCAGCTTAGGAGACAGGGTGAACACTGAAGCTTTCTTT	CASSLGDRVNTEAFF
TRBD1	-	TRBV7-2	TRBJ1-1	TGTGCCAGCAGCTACGGGACAGGGGGAAGGGTGGCTTTCTTT	CASSYGTGGRVAFF
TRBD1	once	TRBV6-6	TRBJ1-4	TGTGCCAGCACCCTAGACAGGGGGAGTGAAAAACTGTTTTTT	CASTLDRGSEKLFF
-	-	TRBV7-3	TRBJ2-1	TGTGCCAGCAGCCAAGGACAGATAAACAATGAGCAGTTCTTC	CASSQGQINNEQFF
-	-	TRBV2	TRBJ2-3	TGTGCCAGCCGAGGGACTGGCACAGATACGCAGTATTTT	CASRGTGTDTQYF
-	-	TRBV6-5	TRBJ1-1	TGTGCCAGCAGTGTATTACGTGGAGCCGCTGAAGCTTTCTTT	CASSVLRGAAEAFF
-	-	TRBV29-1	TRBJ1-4	TGCAGCGTAGTTGACCGGGGATTTAATGAAAAACTGTTTTTT	CSVVDRGFNEKLFF